This TCR beta chain stems from a study of persistence of HIV-infected CD4 T cells (TCRdb year 2020). About the investigation overall: The median time participants had been on suppressive ART was about eight years. Peripheral blood samples of up to roughly 200 mL were obtained at multiple time points, with the exception of a couple of participants, for whom leukapheresis was performed at a single time point. Anti-CD3/anti-CD28 stimulation activated a higher proportion of cells, with a lower memory fraction, than antigen stimulation. The study isolated CMV- and HIV-1 Gag-responding CD4+ T cells from ART-treated individuals to examine antigen-driven clonal expansion of HIV-1-infected cells. The clonality of all cells in each sorted population was assessed by TCRbeta sequencing, whereas the clonality of infected cells was assessed by proviral sequencing. In the cross-participant TCR cluster analysis, 8 participants were included for CMV and more than five participants were included for Gag. Overall study results and their limits: Within the same sorted populations, TCR oligoclonality correlated with proviral oligoclonality. Restriction of bulk TCR analyses to the rare CMV-responding cells that actually carried HIV-1 proviruses was not possible. Degenerate expanded CDR3beta sequences were enriched in antigen-responding cells, suggesting convergent selection of CD4+ responses to CMV and Gag. Only a small number of individuals took part in the study, and the range of antigens tested was limited. TCRbeta richness in CMV- and Gag-responding cells was significantly lower than in anti-CD3/anti-CD28-responding cells; CMV-responding cells had higher oligoclonality than CD3/CD28-stimulated and Gag-responding cells.

This clone was counted a few times. There is no known antigen for this receptor. No base-level quality is on record; no much larger clone is a single base apart. What the treatment or condition label conveys for this sample: suppressive antiretroviral therapy. Cells were stimulated with anti-CD3/anti-CD28 magnetic beads as a nonspecific positive control representing the CD4+ T cell repertoire. Responding CD4+ T cells were sorted by upregulation of both CD40 ligand and CD69. Participants were HIV-1-infected adults who started suppressive ART during chronic infection. For at least 4 years, the participants' plasma HIV-1 RNA had been undetectable, below 50 copies/mL. To be included, a participant needed positive CMV serology and a CD4+ T cell count above 400 cells/uL. Before stimulation, PBMCs were isolated using density centrifugation and depleted of CD8+ T cells. For around 17 hours, CD8-depleted PBMCs were stimulated with anti-CD28/CD49d costimulation, a CD40-blocking antibody, and enfuvirtide, which was added to prevent new infections. Cells were sorted on a Beckman Coulter MoFlo Legacy or XDP sorter, with propidium iodide excluding dead cells. The QIAamp DNA Mini Kit was used for genomic DNA extraction from samples above one million cells, and the Quick-DNA Microprep Kit was used otherwise.

The immunoSEQ hsTCRB assay version 4, run in survey mode, was used to sequence TCRbeta repertoires from genomic DNA. For TCRbeta sequencing, genomic DNA was diluted to about 9.7 ng/uL, and up to about 1 ug was used per sample. As for the original processing: TCRbeta data were analyzed in ImmunoSeq Analyzer 3.0, with diversity computed on productive nucleotide rearrangements. Using the Immunarch R package, lower-bound TCR diversity was estimated with the improved Chao index and clonality was estimated with the Gini coefficient. Different nucleotide rearrangements encoding the same CDR3beta amino acid sequence were counted as distinct clonotypes. Differential abundance analysis found TCRbeta sequences that were significantly enriched in antigen-responding cells compared with anti-CD3/anti-CD28-activated cells. Using predicted peptide-MHC specificity as the basis, GLIPH2 grouped TCRs into clusters, both for each participant individually and for the merged data sets that combined participants. This immuneACCESS table, as held by TCRdb, lists in-frame sequences with V and J called but not all clones. Of the missing ones, under half trace to an unresolved V gene in checked studies; the others have no known cause. V, J and clone size reflect that table, while D and trimming were determined from the DNA. This sample lists about 43,000 clones; more than 80% were detected once. 0.85% to 1.3% of the sample is taken by the ten largest.

The sample was CD4+ T cells sorted from PBMCs after roughly 19-hour stimulation, taken from a patient who received antiretroviral therapy. The cell subset or site label corresponds to: CD40L+CD69+ CD4 T cells responding to anti-CD3/anti-CD28 beads, representing the overall repertoire. This receptor was identified in an adult man with HIV who was CMV-seropositive.

The CDR3 protein sequence reads: CASSPTGTGNTIYF. The sequence in DNA is TGTGCCAGCAGTCCGACAGGGACTGGAAACACCATATATTTT. The V gene is TRBV6-6 and the J gene is TRBJ1-3, and TRBD1 aligns with 7 junction nucleotides. CDR1 and CDR2, looked up from the germline V gene (reference sequence), are MNHNY and SVGAGI. V is trimmed back by 5 bases and J by 2 bases, and the junction contains 3 bases that no gene match accounts for. Taken from cysteine to phenylalanine, the CDR3 has 14 residues. Here the CDR3 DNA is all that survives: 42 bases in frame from base 1.